The present entry profiles one TCR beta chain with its context. The data were produced by immunoSEQ multiplex PCR, yet TCRdb's version contains in-frame clones alone and is incomplete. The table has roughly 26,000 clones, 82% seen once. Germline-derived CDR1 and CDR2 are SNHLY and FYNNEI. The V and J ends lost 5 bases and 1 base respectively, with 8 bases between them. CDR3 length: 14 residues. The source of the sample is a study of control samples from healthy donors and cancer patients. Sequenced material: PBMCs. The receptor was derived from a man aged 55 to 69 with colorectal cancer. The chain is built from TRBV2 and TRBJ2-2, with a weak D call TRBD2 (5 bases). DNA for the CDR3: TGTGCCAGCAGTCAGGACTTGAACACCGGGGAGCTGTTTTTT. This codes for CASSQDLNTGELFF.